These 20 T cell receptor beta chains were all obtained from the same sample, sequenced in a study of cytomegalovirus exposure and HLA in healthy donors. PCR employed 60 Vbeta and 13 Jbeta primers. Only in-frame clones appear in the TCRdb table, and some are missing; sequencing was by immunoSEQ multiplex PCR. This sample has 160,000 or so clones; more than 75% occur once, and the top ten carry over 1.1%. Sequenced material: PBMCs. Receptor source: a male donor in good health and CMV-seronegative.

This chain connects TRBV30 to TRBJ2-7; TRBD1 agrees at 7 bases. J lost 6 bases, V lost 2 bases, and 10 bases had no gene match. The CDR3 is 14 amino acids. Germline V lookup: CDR1 GTSNPN, CDR2 SVGIG (reference sequence). CDR3 sequence reads: CAWSPQITGAEQYF. The CDR3 DNA reads TGTGCCTGGAGTCCACAGATCACAGGGGCCGAGCAGTACTTC.

The chain joins TRBV21-1 to TRBJ2-7; TRBD2 is the table's D call and was not checked against the DNA. TRBV21-1 is designated a pseudogene. This CDR3 spans 19 amino acids. This CDR3 is CASDEGGAKALKGFYEQYF. The CDR3 region has the DNA TGTGCCAGCGACGAGGGGGGGGCCAAAGCACTCAAAGGGTTCTACGAGCAGTACTTC.

The chain combines TRBV15 with TRBJ2-7; tentatively, D is TRBD2 (5 bases). Per germline, CDR1 LNHNV and CDR2 YYDKDF (reference sequence). CDR3 length equals 13 residues. V was trimmed by 1 base and J by 4 bases, leaving 8 bases between them. The CDR3 region has the DNA TGTGCCACCAGCAGAGGTGAGGGTTACGAGCAGTACTTC. It yields the protein CATSRGEGYEQYF.

The chain has TRBV19 and TRBJ2-6; possible D gene TRBD1, 6 bases. The CDR3 runs 15 residues. Germline values: CDR1 LNHDA, CDR2 SQIVND (reference sequence). With 6 bases removed from V and 2 bases from J, the gap between germline ends came to 11 bases. Here the CDR3 reads CASRVQGAGANVLTF. The CDR3 nucleotides are TGTGCCAGTAGAGTACAGGGCGCTGGGGCCAACGTCCTGACTTTC. Drawing the rest from reference TRBV19 and TRBJ2-6, the complete variable domain is DGGITQSPKYLFRKEGQNVTLSCEQNLNHDAMYWYRQDPGQGLRLIYYSQIVNDFQKGDIAEGYSVSREKKESFPLTVTSAQKNPTAFYLCASRVQGAGANVLTFGAGSRLTVL.

The chain couples TRBV11-3 to TRBJ2-1; TRBD1 agrees at 9 bases. There are 15 residues in the CDR3. The germline CDR1 and CDR2 sequences are SGHNT and YENEEA. V gave up 1 base and J gave up 8 bases; unmatched junction bases: 6. This chain's CDR3 is CASSLGPDRGHEQFF. The CDR3 coding sequence is TGTGCCAGCAGCTTAGGGCCGGACAGGGGCCATGAGCAGTTCTTC. Complete variable domain (other parts from reference TRBV11-3 and TRBJ2-1): EAGVVQSPRYKIIEKKQPVAFWCNPISGHNTLYWYLQNLGQGPELLIRYENEEAVDDSQLPKDRFSAERLKGVDSTLKIQPAELGDSAVYLCASSLGPDRGHEQFFGPGTRLTVL.

The chain couples TRBV7-3 to TRBJ1-4; TRBD1 agrees at 7 bases. With V trimmed by 3 bases and J by 9 bases, 7 bases remained unmatched. Per germline, CDR1 SGHTA and CDR2 FQGTGA. The CDR3 has 14 amino acids. CDR3 sequence: CASSLGDRVKKLFF. The CDR3 DNA is TGTGCCAGCAGCTTGGGAGACAGGGTGAAAAAACTGTTTTTT.

The V call is TRBV25-1, the J call TRBJ1-2, with 7 bases identical to TRBD1. The V segment lost 2 bases and the J segment 2 bases; nucleotides outside the gene matches: 2. CDR1 and CDR2 (germline): MGHDK, SYGVNS. The CDR3 consists of 14 residues. The CDR3 here is CASSEAGGNYGYTF. CDR3 sequence (DNA): TGTGCCAGCAGTGAAGCAGGGGGAAACTATGGCTACACCTTC.

The gene calls are TRBV2 and TRBJ2-3; tentatively, D is TRBD2 (5 bases). CDR1 SNHLY and CDR2 FYNNEI come from the germline V gene. This CDR3 is 15 amino acids long. V dropped 4 bases and J dropped 2 bases, with 13 bases sitting between them. CDR3 DNA: TGTGCCAGCAGTGTCACCGCCGGGGTCACAGATACGCAGTATTTT. Translating it yields CASSVTAGVTDTQYF.

This rearrangement joins TRBV7-2 to TRBJ1-2; D perhaps matches TRBD1 (6 bases). Trimming stripped 5 bases from V and 4 bases from J, with 14 bases between. This CDR3 contains 14 residues. Germline values: CDR1 SGHTA, CDR2 FQGNSA. CDR3 region: CASSAQGQSYGYTF. The CDR3, as DNA: TGTGCCAGCAGCGCCCAAGGACAGAGCTATGGCTACACCTTC.

This chain links TRBV6-5 with TRBJ2-7, with TRBD1 identical over 7 bases. Germline CDR1 MNHEY, CDR2 SVGAGI. The CDR3 is made up of 13 amino acids. Unmatched junction bases numbered 2, after V lost 4 bases and J lost 2 bases. CDR3 amino acids: CASSSTGAYEQYF. The DNA of the CDR3 is TGTGCCAGCAGTTCAACAGGGGCCTACGAGCAGTACTTC.

This clone showed up just once. The gene calls are TRBV29-1 and TRBJ1-1, with TRBD1 identical over 11 bases. In germline, CDR1 is SQVTM, CDR2 ANQGSEA. This CDR3 spans 14 amino acids. J gave up 5 bases and V 5 bases, and 7 bases lay outside the gene matches. CDR3 region: CSVTHRDRGTEAFF. The CDR3 DNA follows: TGCAGCGTTACACACAGGGACAGGGGGACTGAAGCTTTCTTT. The whole variable domain, remainder taken from reference TRBV29-1 and TRBJ1-1, is SAVISQKPSRDICQRGTSLTIQCQVDSQVTMMFWYRQQPGQSLTLIATANQGSEATYESGFVIDKFPISRPNLTFSTLTVSNMSPEDSSIYLCSVTHRDRGTEAFFGQGTRLTVV.

This clone was found a few times. The chain employs TRBV7-9 and TRBJ2-7; 7 bases line up with TRBD1. Germline V lookup: CDR1 SEHNR, CDR2 FQNEAQ (reference sequence). CDR3 size: 14 residues. The J segment lost 2 bases and the V segment lost 5 bases, leaving 6 bases of the junction unmatched. In DNA, the CDR3 is TGTGCCAGCAGCCCAGGGGGAGAGGCCTACGAGCAGTACTTC. Translating gives CASSPGGEAYEQYF.

The gene calls are TRBV13 and TRBJ1-2, with TRBD1 matching over 10 bases. From germline, CDR1 is PRHDT and CDR2 FYEKMQ (reference sequence). With 5 bases clipped from V and 4 bases from J, the junction kept 4 bases outside the gene matches. The CDR3 spans 14 residues. The CDR3 nucleotides are TGTGCCAGCAGCGGCGGGACAGGGGCCTATGGCTACACCTTC. Its translation is CASSGGTGAYGYTF.

V and J are TRBV2 and TRBJ1-3; D might be TRBD1 (5 bases). V was shortened by 2 bases and J by 0 bases, with 8 bases between the two germline ends. The length of the CDR3 is 15 residues. CDR1 and CDR2 from the germline V gene are SNHLY and FYNNEI. The CDR3 reads CASSERGVSGNTIYF. In DNA, the CDR3 is TGTGCCAGCAGTGAACGGGGGGTCTCTGGAAACACCATATATTTT.

The rearrangement links TRBV14 to TRBJ1-1; D might be TRBD1 (5 bases). V was trimmed by 6 bases and J by 2 bases, leaving 13 bases between them. The CDR3 extends over 14 amino acids. Germline CDR1 and CDR2: SGHDN and FVKESK. The DNA of the CDR3 is TGTGCCAGCAGTATTGCGGGGGGAAACACTGAAGCTTTCTTT. This codes for CASSIAGGNTEAFF.

The rearrangement links TRBV5-1 to TRBJ2-1; 13 bases align to TRBD2. The length of the CDR3 is 15 residues. Germline CDR1 SGHRS, CDR2 YFSETQ. With V trimmed by 5 bases and J by 7 bases, 6 bases remained unmatched. As DNA, the CDR3 is TGCGCCAGCAGACGTGGACTAGCGGGAGATAATGAGCAGTTCTTC. As protein: CASRRGLAGDNEQFF.

This clone was detected only a few times. The chain joins TRBV28 to TRBJ2-5, with 7 bases that match TRBD2. The junction had 9 bases not matched to a gene; V was cut back by 6 bases and J by 5 bases. The CDR3 spans 14 residues. CDR1 and CDR2 (germline): MDHEN, SYDVKM. The CDR3: CASSPPSGMETQYF. For the CDR3, the DNA is TGTGCCAGCAGCCCACCCAGCGGGATGGAGACCCAGTACTTC.

This clone was observed a handful of times. The chain uses TRBV6-6 and TRBJ2-2; D might be TRBD2 (5 bases). V was clipped by 2 bases and J by 3 bases, with 10 bases between them. The CDR3 sequence is 15 residues long. Germline CDR1 reads MNHNY; CDR2 reads SVGAGI (reference sequence). This chain's CDR3 is CASSYGRVDTGELFF. The CDR3 DNA sequence: TGTGCCAGCAGTTACGGGCGGGTAGACACCGGGGAGCTGTTTTTT.

V is TRBV4-2 and J is TRBJ1-2, with 9 nucleotides matching TRBD1. After removal of 1 base from V and 6 bases from J, the junction contained 12 bases not matched to a gene. Germline V gives CDR1 LGHNA, CDR2 YNFKEQ. The CDR3 spans 17 residues. The CDR3: CASSQVGQGHGTDGYTF. The CDR3 region has the DNA TGTGCCAGCAGCCAAGTGGGACAGGGTCATGGTACGGATGGCTACACCTTC.

The chain is built from TRBV4-3 and TRBJ1-4, with D perhaps matching TRBD1 (6 bases). V dropped 1 base and J dropped 1 base, with 7 bases sitting between them. The CDR3 loop spans 15 amino acids. The germline CDR1 and CDR2 sequences are LGHNA and YSLEER. In DNA form, the CDR3 reads TGCGCCAGCAGCCAAGGAGGGGGAACTAATGAAAAACTGTTTTTT. It specifies CASSQGGGTNEKLFF.